This T cell receptor beta chain was found in a study of blood T cell repertoires in COVID-19. Study in general: COVID-19 samples from acute and convalescent phases originated in the United States, Italy and Spain.

This clone was counted a single time. Participants were placed into cohorts based on the clinical history they reported. Recovered status in Cohort 3 required two negative PCRs, clearance, or symptom resolution. In the authors' methods: Estimated nucleated cell counts came from reference gene primer amplification. Profiling relied on immunoSEQ multiplex PCR, and the TCRdb table lists in-frame clones only, not all of them. V, J and clone size are those of that table, while D and trimming were read from the DNA. The profile covers a few hundred thousand clones, with 85% appearing a single time and around 19% taken by the ten largest. This receptor was identified in a man aged 35-49 years who had recovered from COVID-19. The sequenced material came from PBMCs or T cells enriched from blood (not recorded which).

CDR3 bases: TGTGCCAGCAGCCAAGGGGGCAGGGGGTTCGAAAAACTGTTTTTT. Translated, it gives CASSQGGRGFEKLFF. The chain links TRBV14 to TRBJ1-4; 7 bases align to TRBD1. Germline V gene sequence: CDR1 SGHDN, CDR2 FVKESK. This CDR3 is 15 amino acids long. The V segment lost 1 base and the J segment 8 bases; nucleotides outside the gene matches: 7.